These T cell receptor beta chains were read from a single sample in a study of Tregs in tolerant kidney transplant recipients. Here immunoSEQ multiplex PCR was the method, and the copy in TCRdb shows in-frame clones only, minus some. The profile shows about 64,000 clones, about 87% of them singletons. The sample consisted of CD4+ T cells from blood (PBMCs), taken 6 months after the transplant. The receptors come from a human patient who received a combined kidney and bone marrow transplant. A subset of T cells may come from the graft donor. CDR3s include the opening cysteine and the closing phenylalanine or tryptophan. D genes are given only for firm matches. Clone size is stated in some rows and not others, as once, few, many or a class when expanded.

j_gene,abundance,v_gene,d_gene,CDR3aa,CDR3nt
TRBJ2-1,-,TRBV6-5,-,CASAGLNSYNEQFF,TGTGCCAGCGCCGGACTTAACTCCTACAATGAGCAGTTCTTC
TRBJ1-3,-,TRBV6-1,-,CASRAWGGTGNTIYF,TGTGCCAGCAGGGCCTGGGGGGGGACCGGAAACACCATATATTTT
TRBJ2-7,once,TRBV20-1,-,CSASWDNEQYF,TGCAGTGCTAGCTGGGACAATGAGCAGTACTTC
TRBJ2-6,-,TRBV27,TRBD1,CALTSRGGANVLTF,TGTGCCCTCACCTCCAGGGGGGGGGCCAACGTCCTGACTTTC
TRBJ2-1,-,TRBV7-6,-,CASSLLSGEGNEQFF,TGTGCCAGCAGCTTATTATCTGGAGAAGGCAATGAGCAGTTCTTC
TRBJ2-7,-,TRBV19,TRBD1,CASSPGQGWSYEQYF,TGTGCCAGTAGTCCCGGACAGGGCTGGTCCTACGAGCAGTACTTC
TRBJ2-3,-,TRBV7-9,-,CASSLGLVGTDTQYF,TGTGCCAGCAGCTTAGGTCTAGTAGGCACAGATACGCAGTATTTT
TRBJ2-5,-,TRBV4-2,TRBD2,CASSQGRLAAQETQYF,TGTGCCAGCAGCCAAGGTAGGCTAGCGGCGCAAGAGACCCAGTACTTC
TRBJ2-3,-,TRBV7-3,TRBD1,CASSLLQGADTQYF,TGTGCCAGCAGCTTATTACAGGGGGCAGATACGCAGTATTTT
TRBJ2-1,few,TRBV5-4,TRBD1,CASSLWHRGLNEQFF,TGTGCCAGCAGCTTGTGGCACAGGGGTCTCAATGAGCAGTTCTTC
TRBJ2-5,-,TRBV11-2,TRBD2,CASSQGTSGDGETQYF,TGTGCCAGCAGCCAAGGGACTAGCGGGGATGGGGAGACCCAGTACTTC
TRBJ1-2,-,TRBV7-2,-,CASSLVRVANYGYTF,TGTGCCAGCAGCTTAGTACGGGTAGCTAACTATGGCTACACCTTC
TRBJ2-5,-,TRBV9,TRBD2,CASSVATVPGLAGGETQYF,TGTGCCAGCAGCGTAGCTACGGTACCCGGACTAGCGGGAGGGGAGACCCAGTACTTC
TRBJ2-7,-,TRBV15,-,CATSRDPGEIYEQYF,TGTGCCACCAGCAGAGATCCGGGGGAGATCTACGAGCAGTACTTC
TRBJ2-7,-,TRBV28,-,CASSLTGPYEQYF,TGTGCCAGCAGTTTAACAGGGCCCTACGAGCAGTACTTC
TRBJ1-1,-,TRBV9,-,CASSVGEGSFTEAFF,TGTGCCAGCAGCGTAGGGGAGGGGAGTTTCACTGAAGCTTTCTTT
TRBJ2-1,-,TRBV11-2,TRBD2,CASSLNSGGTNEQFF,TGTGCCAGCAGCTTAAATAGCGGGGGAACCAATGAGCAGTTCTTC